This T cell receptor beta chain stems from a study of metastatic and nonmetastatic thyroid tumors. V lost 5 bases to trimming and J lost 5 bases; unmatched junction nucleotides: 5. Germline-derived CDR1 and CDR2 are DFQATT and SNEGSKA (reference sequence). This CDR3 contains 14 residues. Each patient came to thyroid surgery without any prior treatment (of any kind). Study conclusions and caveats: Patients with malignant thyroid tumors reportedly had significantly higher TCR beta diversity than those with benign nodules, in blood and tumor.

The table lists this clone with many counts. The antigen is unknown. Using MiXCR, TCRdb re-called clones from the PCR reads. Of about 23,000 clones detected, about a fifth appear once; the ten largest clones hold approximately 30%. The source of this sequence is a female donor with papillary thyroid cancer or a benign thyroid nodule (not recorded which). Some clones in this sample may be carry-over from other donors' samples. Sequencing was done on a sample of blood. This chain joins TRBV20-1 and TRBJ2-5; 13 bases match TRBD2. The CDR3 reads CSAGTSGRAETQYF. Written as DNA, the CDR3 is TGCAGTGCTGGAACTAGCGGGAGGGCCGAGACCCAGTACTTC.